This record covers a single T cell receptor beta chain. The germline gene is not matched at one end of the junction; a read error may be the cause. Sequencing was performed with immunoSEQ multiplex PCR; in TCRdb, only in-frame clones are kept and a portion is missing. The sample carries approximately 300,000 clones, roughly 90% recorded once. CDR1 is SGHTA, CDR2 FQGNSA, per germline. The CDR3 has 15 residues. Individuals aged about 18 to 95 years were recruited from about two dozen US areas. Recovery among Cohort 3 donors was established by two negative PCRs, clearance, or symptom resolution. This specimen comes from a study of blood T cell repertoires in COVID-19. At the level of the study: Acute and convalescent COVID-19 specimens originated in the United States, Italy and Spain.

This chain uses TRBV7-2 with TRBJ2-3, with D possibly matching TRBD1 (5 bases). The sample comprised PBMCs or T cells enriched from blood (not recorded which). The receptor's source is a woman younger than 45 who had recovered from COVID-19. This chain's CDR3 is CASSLDVFSTGTQYF. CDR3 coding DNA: TGTGCCAGCAGCTTAGATGTCTTCTCCACAGGTACGCAGTATTTT.